These 10 T cell receptor beta chains were sequenced from one sample in a study of a mutant IDH1 vaccine in newly diagnosed glioma. The antigens of these receptors remain unknown. Sequencing used immunoSEQ multiplex PCR; TCRdb keeps in-frame clones, though not all of them. The sample records 40,000 or so clones, approximately 82% being singletons. Time point defined: week 47, end of study. Every single dose of the vaccine, 300 ug of mutant IDH1 20-mer peptide, came with topical imiquimod. Sample: PBMCs, taken from a glioma patient whose treatment included an IDH1 peptide vaccine. The receptors derive from a man aged 18 to 30 with glioma. Some clones in this sample may be carry-over from other donors' samples.

This clone has just one count. The CDR3 DNA sequence: TGTGCCAGCAGCCCTAGGGAGGGGATGAGAGGCTACACCTTC. It encodes CASSPREGMRGYTF. This chain connects TRBV11-2 to TRBJ1-2; perhaps TRBD1 as D (5 bases). This CDR3 has 14 amino acids. CDR1 and CDR2 (germline): SGHAT, FQNNGV. Trimming removed 5 bases at V and 8 bases at J, with 18 bases between.

The chain links TRBV2 to TRBJ1-4, with D hard to call. Germline assignment: CDR1 SNHLY and CDR2 FYNNEI. Trimming removed 9 bases at V and 7 bases at J, with 15 bases between. The CDR3 loop spans 13 amino acids. CDR3 DNA: TGTGCCAGTAATACAGAGACGGGTGAAAAACTGTTTTTT. Protein product: CASNTETGEKLFF.

The sample holds a few counts of this clone. V and J are TRBV7-9 and TRBJ1-2; D is unresolved. The CDR3 is 12 amino acids. With 4 bases removed from V and 4 bases from J, the gap between germline ends came to 7 bases. CDR1 and CDR2 (germline): SEHNR, FQNEAQ (reference sequence). DNA for the CDR3: TGTGCCAGCAGCTCCCCCGGCTATGGCTACACCTTC. Translating gives CASSSPGYGYTF. Together with reference TRBV7-9 and TRBJ1-2, the CDR3 gives the full variable domain: DTGVSQNPRHKITKRGQNVTFRCDPISEHNRLYWYRQTLGQGPEFLTYFQNEAQLEKSRLLSDRFSAERPKGSFSTLEIQRTEQGDSAMYLCASSSPGYGYTFGSGTRLTVV.

In its sample, this clone was seen a few times. The CDR3 coding sequence is TGTGCCAGCAGCCCCCGGACAGGGAGGATGAACACTGAAGCTTTCTTT. Amino acids: CASSPRTGRMNTEAFF. J is TRBJ1-1 and V is TRBV7-9; 8 nucleotides agree with TRBD1. CDR1 SEHNR and CDR2 FQNEAQ come from the germline V gene (reference sequence). V trimming: 5 bases; J trimming: 0 bases; junction bases outside the gene matches: 8. This CDR3 spans 16 amino acids.

The J gene is TRBJ1-3, the V gene TRBV5-6; D gene uncertain. V was clipped by 4 bases and J by 4 bases, with 15 bases between them. The length of the CDR3 is 15 residues. Germline assignment: CDR1 SGHDT and CDR2 YYEEEE. The CDR3 spells CASSLSELGGNTIYF. In DNA form, the CDR3 reads TGTGCCAGCAGCCTCAGTGAACTAGGAGGAAACACCATATATTTT.

This clone came up a few times. The chain combines TRBV19 with TRBJ1-1; 7 bases are shared with TRBD1. The V segment lost 6 bases and the J segment 0 bases; nucleotides outside the gene matches: 16. Per the germline V gene, CDR1 is LNHDA and CDR2 is SQIVND (reference sequence). The CDR3 loop spans 18 amino acids. The CDR3 region is CASRGDSRRRALNTEAFF. The DNA for the CDR3 is TGTGCCAGTAGGGGGGACAGCCGGCGGCGCGCATTGAACACTGAAGCTTTCTTT.

CDR3 sequence: CASSLTGGGQPQHF. In DNA form, the CDR3 reads TGTGCCAGCAGCTTGACAGGGGGCGGCCAGCCCCAGCATTTT. The chain links TRBV7-8 to TRBJ1-5, with 10 positions matching TRBD1. Germline V gene data show CDR1 as SGHVS and CDR2 as FQNEAQ. V dropped 3 bases and J dropped 7; count of bases not matched to a gene: 3. The CDR3 spans 14 residues.

The J gene is TRBJ1-5, the V gene TRBV2; 7 bases align to TRBD1. CDR3 size: 15 residues. V shed 5 bases and J 6 bases; nucleotides not matched to a gene: 10. Per germline, CDR1 SNHLY and CDR2 FYNNEI. CDR3 in DNA: TGTGCCAGCAGTCTACAGGGGTCGAGGAGTCAGCCCCAGCATTTT. Translated, it gives CASSLQGSRSQPQHF.

V is TRBV4-3 and J is TRBJ2-2, with a possible D match to TRBD2 (5 bases). V shed 0 bases and J shed 0 bases, with 8 bases lying between them. The CDR3 loop spans 16 amino acids. The germline gives CDR1 LGHNA, CDR2 YSLEER. The CDR3 DNA is TGCGCCAGCAGCCAAGATGCCGGGACGAACACCGGGGAGCTGTTTTTT. Amino acids: CASSQDAGTNTGELFF.

This chain uses TRBV27 with TRBJ1-4, with D maybe TRBD1 (5 bases). Trimming stripped 5 bases from V and 7 bases from J, with 14 bases between. Germline V gene lookup returns CDR1 MNHEY and CDR2 SMNVEV (reference sequence). There are 14 residues in the CDR3. CDR3 DNA sequence: TGTGCCAGCAGTCCTCGATATCAGGGTGAAAAACTGTTTTTT. It yields the protein CASSPRYQGEKLFF.